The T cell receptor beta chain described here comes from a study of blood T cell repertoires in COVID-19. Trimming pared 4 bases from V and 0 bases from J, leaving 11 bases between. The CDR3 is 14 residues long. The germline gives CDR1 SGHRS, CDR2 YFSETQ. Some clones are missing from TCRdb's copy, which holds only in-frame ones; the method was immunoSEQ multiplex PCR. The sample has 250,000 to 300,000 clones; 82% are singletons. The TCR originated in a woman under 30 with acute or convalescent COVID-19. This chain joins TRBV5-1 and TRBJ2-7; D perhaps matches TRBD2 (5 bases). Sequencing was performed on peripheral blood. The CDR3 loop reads CASSHTRGSYEQYF. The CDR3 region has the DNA TGCGCCAGCAGCCACACACGGGGCTCCTACGAGCAGTACTTC.